The clone carrying this T cell receptor (beta chain) was found a few times. As yet, its antigen is unknown. With 7 bases removed from V and 2 bases from J, the gap between germline ends came to 17 bases. The CDR3 spans 15 residues. Library preparation (for TCRbeta) was performed with unique molecular identifiers. TCRdb re-called the PCR reads with MiXCR, one entry per CDR3 protein. The sample holds approximately 650,000 distinct CDR3 sequences, approximately 14% seen once. This sample stems from a study of T-cell reconstitution after alpha-beta-depleted transplantation in children. Study outcomes and limitations: Expanded clones from the graft, numbering several hundred, reportedly supplied alpha-beta T cells about two months after transplant. Newly produced T cells mostly provided counts and TCRbeta diversity after one year, as hyperexpanded clones declined. Day-60 TCRbeta diversity that was high in some patients was derived from surviving recipient T cells and thymic progenitors.

This chain connects TRBV12-3 or TRBV12-4 to TRBJ1-2; a weak D match, TRBD1 (6 bases). The sample in question was PBMCs, obtained before TCRalphabeta/CD19-depleted stem cell transplant. The sequence derives from a girl aged 2 to 9 with congenital amegakaryocytic thrombocytopenia, due to receive a stem cell transplant. DNA for the CDR3: TGTGCCAGCACCACGACCCCACAGGGAAACTATGGCTACACCTTC. Amino acids: CASTTTPQGNYGYTF.